This T cell receptor beta chain was observed in a study of T-cell memory formation after mild COVID-19. Study summary: TCR clusters were mostly confined to one donor each.

Study-level points and caveats: Clones contracting over day 15 to 85 were CD4/CD8 balanced, with later expanders leaning CD4+. The appearance of some responding clones in pre-infection memory suggested that cross-reactive memory joined.

5'RACE, which relied on constant-segment primers, yielded TCR alpha and TCR beta cDNA libraries carrying sample barcodes and UMIs. TCRdb independently ran MiXCR on the 5' RACE reads; one entry per CDR3 protein. The repertoire includes approximately 150,000 distinct CDR3 sequences, more than 12% of them detected once, and roughly 14% sits in the top ten. V was cut by 5 bases and J by 3 bases, with 16 bases left in between. The length of the CDR3 is 16 residues. Germline CDR1 reads SGHVS; CDR2 reads FNYEAQ. This clonotype was seen a handful of times. Its antigen is not known. Sequences were obtained from PBMCs or a T cell subset sorted from them (not recorded which). The rearrangement links TRBV7-6 to TRBJ2-2, with D perhaps TRBD1 (6 bases). The receptor was derived from an adult woman who had mild COVID-19 (a few samples of this study predate the infection). Cell type and time point are not known. The CDR3 DNA is TGTGCCAGCAGCCGTCCAGGGACAACTCACACCGGGGAGCTGTTTTTT. This codes for CASSRPGTTHTGELFF.